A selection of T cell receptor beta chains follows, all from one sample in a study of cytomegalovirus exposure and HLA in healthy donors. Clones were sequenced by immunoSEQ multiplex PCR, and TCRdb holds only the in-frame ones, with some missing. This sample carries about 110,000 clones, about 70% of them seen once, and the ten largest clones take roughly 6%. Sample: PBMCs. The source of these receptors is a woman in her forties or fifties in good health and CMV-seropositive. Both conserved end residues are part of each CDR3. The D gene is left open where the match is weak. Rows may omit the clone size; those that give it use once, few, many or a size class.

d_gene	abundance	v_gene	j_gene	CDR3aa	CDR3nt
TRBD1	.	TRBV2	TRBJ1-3	CASSPWTGGSGNTIYF	TGTGCCAGCAGTCCCTGGACAGGGGGCTCTGGAAACACCATATATTTT
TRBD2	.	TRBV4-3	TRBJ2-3	CASSQDVAGGTDTQYF	TGCGCCAGCAGCCAAGATGTAGCGGGGGGAACAGATACGCAGTATTTT
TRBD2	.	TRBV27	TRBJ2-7	CASYYGGGGAVYEQYF	TGTGCCAGCTATTACGGGGGCGGGGGGGCGGTGTACGAGCAGTACTTC
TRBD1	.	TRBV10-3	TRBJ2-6	CAIGSGQGASGANVLTF	TGTGCCATCGGGAGTGGACAGGGGGCCTCTGGGGCCAACGTCCTGACTTTC
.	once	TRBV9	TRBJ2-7	CASSFRDSPYEQYF	TGTGCCAGCAGCTTCCGGGACTCCCCCTACGAGCAGTACTTC
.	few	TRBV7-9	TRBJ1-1	CASSTGTTRDTEAFF	TGTGCCAGCAGCACGGGAACTACTAGGGACACTGAAGCTTTCTTT
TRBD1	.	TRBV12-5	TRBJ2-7	CASSLLVSTDSPGQVRSEQYF	TGTGCTAGTTCCCTTTTGGTTTCGACGGATAGCCCGGGACAGGTCCGTTCCGAGCAGTACTTC
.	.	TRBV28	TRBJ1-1	CASSLLSGAWNTEAFF	TGTGCCAGCAGTTTATTGAGTGGGGCATGGAACACTGAAGCCTTCTTT
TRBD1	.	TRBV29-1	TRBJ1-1	CSVVRDRGDTEAFF	TGCAGCGTCGTTCGGGACAGGGGGGACACTGAAGCTTTCTTT
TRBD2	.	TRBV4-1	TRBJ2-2	CASSQGERTSGTGELFF	TGCGCCAGCAGCCAAGGTGAACGGACTAGCGGCACCGGGGAGCTGTTTTTT
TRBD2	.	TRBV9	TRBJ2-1	CASSVVGLENEQFF	TGTGCCAGCAGCGTCGTTGGACTAGAGAATGAGCAGTTCTTC
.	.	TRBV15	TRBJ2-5	CATSRAAGVEETQYF	TGTGCCACCAGCAGAGCGGCAGGGGTGGAGGAGACCCAGTACTTC
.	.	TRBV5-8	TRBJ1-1	CASSLRGGLAFF	TGTGCCAGCAGCTTGAGGGGGGGCTTAGCTTTCTTT
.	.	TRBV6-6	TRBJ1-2	CASSREVEAIFYGYTF	TGTGCCAGCAGCCGCGAGGTGGAGGCGATTTTCTATGGCTACACCTTC
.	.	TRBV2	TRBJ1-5	CASSAGLNNQPQHF	TGTGCCAGCAGTGCGGGACTCAACAATCAGCCCCAGCATTTT
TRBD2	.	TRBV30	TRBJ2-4	CEVWASGDLAKNIQYF	TGCGAGGTATGGGCTAGCGGGGATTTAGCCAAAAACATTCAGTACTTC
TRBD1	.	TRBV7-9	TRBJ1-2	CASGPGQGEGGYTF	TGTGCCAGCGGGCCTGGACAGGGTGAAGGGGGCTACACCTTC
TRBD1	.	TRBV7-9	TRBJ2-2	CASSTGTGGPGELFF	TGTGCCAGCAGTACCGGGACAGGGGGGCCCGGGGAGCTGTTTTTT
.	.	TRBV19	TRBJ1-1	CASSILEATEAFF	TGTGCCAGTAGTATATTGGAGGCCACTGAAGCTTTCTTT
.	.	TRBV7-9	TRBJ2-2	CASSLVQTGELFF	TGTGCCAGCAGCTTAGTTCAGACCGGGGAGCTGTTTTTT
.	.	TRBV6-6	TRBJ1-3	CASSPGPGNTIYF	TGTGCCAGCAGTCCGGGTCCTGGAAACACCATATATTTT
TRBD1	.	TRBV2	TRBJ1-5	CASRIGQGGYNQPQHF	TGTGCCAGCAGAATCGGACAGGGGGGGTACAATCAGCCCCAGCATTTT
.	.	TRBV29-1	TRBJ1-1	CSVGKTGSRTEAFF	TGCAGCGTGGGGAAAACAGGGAGTAGGACTGAAGCTTTCTTT
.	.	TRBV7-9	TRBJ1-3	CASSRDPEGRGNTIYF	TGTGCCAGCAGTCGGGATCCCGAAGGTCGCGGAAACACCATATATTTT
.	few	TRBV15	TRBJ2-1	CATEVGGALNEQFF	TGTGCCACCGAGGTGGGGGGGGCCTTAAATGAGCAGTTCTTC
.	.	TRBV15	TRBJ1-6	CATSRDRSNNSPLHF	TGTGCCACCAGCAGAGATCGGTCAAATAATTCACCCCTCCACTTT
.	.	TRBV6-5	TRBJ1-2	CASSETWSNYGYTF	TGTGCCAGCAGCGAAACGTGGAGTAACTATGGCTACACCTTC
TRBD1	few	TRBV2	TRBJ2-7	CASSRQGSYEQYF	TGTGCCAGCAGTAGACAGGGCTCCTACGAGCAGTACTTC
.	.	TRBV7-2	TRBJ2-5	CASSELPASSRETQYF	TGTGCCAGCAGCGAACTGCCAGCTAGCAGTAGAGAGACCCAGTACTTC
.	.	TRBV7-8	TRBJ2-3	CASSLAPGDTQYF	TGTGCCAGCAGCTTAGCTCCGGGGGATACGCAGTATTTT
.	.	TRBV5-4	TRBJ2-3	CASSLVGANTDTQYF	TGTGCCAGCAGCTTGGTGGGGGCAAACACAGATACGCAGTATTTT
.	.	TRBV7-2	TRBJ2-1	CASSRVDWTEQFF	TGTGCCAGCAGCCGAGTGGACTGGACTGAGCAGTTCTTC
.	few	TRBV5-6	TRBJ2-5	CASSSRLTLHKETQYF	TGTGCCAGCAGCTCCCGATTGACTCTTCACAAAGAGACCCAGTACTTC
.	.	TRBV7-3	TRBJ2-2	CASSTQPGFLGELFF	TGTGCCAGCAGCACCCAACCGGGGTTCCTGGGGGAGCTGTTTTTT
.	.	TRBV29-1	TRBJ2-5	CSVDELLKETQYF	TGCAGCGTTGATGAGCTCTTGAAAGAGACCCAGTACTTC
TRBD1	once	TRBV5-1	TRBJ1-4	CAISGVDRGLPNEKLFF	TGCGCCATTTCGGGCGTGGACAGGGGGCTACCTAATGAAAAACTGTTTTTT
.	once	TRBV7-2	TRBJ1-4	CASSPGLGNEKLFF	TGTGCCAGCAGCCCGGGACTTGGTAATGAAAAACTGTTTTTT